The clone carrying this TCR beta chain showed up just once. V was shortened by 9 bases and J by 5 bases, with 16 bases between the two germline ends. There are 13 residues in the CDR3. TCRdb's copy holds only in-frame clones and misses some; the assay was immunoSEQ multiplex PCR. The sample includes under 300,000 clones, about four fifths of them seen just once. The data stem from a study of blood T cell repertoires in COVID-19. The chain employs TRBV12-3 or TRBV12-4 and TRBJ1-1; D may be TRBD1 (6 bases). Sequenced material: peripheral blood. The sequence came from a woman aged 50 to 60 who had recovered from COVID-19. Written as DNA, the CDR3 is TGTGCCAGTAAAACGGGAGGGGGTACTGAAGCTTTCTTT. Translation gives CASKTGGGTEAFF.